This T cell receptor (beta chain) is drawn from a study of cytomegalovirus exposure and HLA in healthy donors. This clone occurred a few times. Its antigen is not identified. The PCR ran on 60 Vbeta and 13 Jbeta primers. Assay: immunoSEQ multiplex PCR; the TCRdb copy retains only in-frame clones and omits some. The table shows 100,000 to 150,000 clones, with approximately 8.8% occurring only once. Points from the study as a whole: As a later analysis revealed, most CMV-associated TCR beta chains appeared HLA-restricted.

The CDR3 is 15 residues long. The junction had 10 bases not matched to a gene; V was cut back by 6 bases and J by 10 bases. Germline V lookup: CDR1 MNHEY, CDR2 SMNVEV (reference sequence). Material for sequencing was PBMCs. The sequence came from a man aged 40-49 years in good health and CMV-seronegative. This chain uses TRBV27 with TRBJ1-6; 9 positions agree with TRBD1. CDR3 sequence (DNA): TGTGCCAGCAGCCCGGACAGGGGTCGGTGGTCACCCCTCCACTTT. Amino acids: CASSPDRGRWSPLHF.